The rows below give T cell receptor beta chains drawn from one sample of a study of CD8+ T cells in alopecia areata. The data were produced by immunoSEQ multiplex PCR, yet TCRdb's version contains in-frame clones alone and is incomplete. The repertoire holds some 190,000 clones, with just under 65% as singletons. This specimen consisted of CD4+ T cells sorted from blood, obtained around week 50, from a patient treated with tofacitinib. Every receptor here comes from a human donor with alopecia areata. Each CDR3 is given with its conserved first and last residue. A D gene is named only where the DNA matches it firmly. For some rows the clone size is stated as once, few or many, or as a class when expanded; others skip it.

size	V	J	D	DNA	CDR3
once	TRBV11-2	TRBJ2-7	TRBD2	TGTGCCAGCAGCTGGGAGGGGATGGGCGAGCAGTACTTC	CASSWEGMGEQYF
few	TRBV6-1	TRBJ2-7	NA	TGTGCCAGCAGTGAACTGGACTCCTACGAGCAGTACTTC	CASSELDSYEQYF
NA	TRBV29-1	TRBJ1-1	NA	TGCAGCGTCAACAGGGATCACACTGAAGCTTTCTTT	CSVNRDHTEAFF
NA	TRBV4-3	TRBJ2-2	NA	TGCGCCAGCAGCCAAGACGGCAGGGGAAGCACCGGGGAGCTGTTTTTT	CASSQDGRGSTGELFF
NA	TRBV29-1	TRBJ2-7	NA	TGCAGCGTTGGTTTTACACCCTCCTACGAGCAGTACTTC	CSVGFTPSYEQYF
NA	TRBV9	TRBJ2-7	TRBD1	TGTGCCAGCAGCCGCTCCGGGACAGGGGGGGAGCAGTACTTC	CASSRSGTGGEQYF
many	TRBV7-9	TRBJ2-3	NA	TGTGCCAGCAGCAACGCGGGCTTCAAGTATTTT	CASSNAGFKYF
NA	TRBV5-1	TRBJ2-1	NA	TGCGCCAGCAGCTTGCAGGGTTCACTCAATGAGCAGTTCTTC	CASSLQGSLNEQFF
NA	TRBV29-1	TRBJ2-5	NA	TGCAGCGTTGATGGCAGCCAAGAGACCCAGTACTTC	CSVDGSQETQYF
NA	TRBV30	TRBJ1-4	NA	TGTGCCTGGAGCCCCAGGGAAAAACTGTTTTTT	CAWSPREKLFF
NA	TRBV30	TRBJ1-5	TRBD1	TGTGCCTGGCAGGGGACAGGCAACAATCAGCCCCAGCATTTT	CAWQGTGNNQPQHF
few	TRBV29-1	TRBJ1-5	TRBD1	TGCAGCGTTGTAGAAACAGGGGCCTACAATCAGCCCCAGCATTTT	CSVVETGAYNQPQHF
NA	TRBV4-3	TRBJ1-5	TRBD1	TGCGCCAGCAGCCGTGGGACAGGGGCGAATCAGCCCCAGCATTTT	CASSRGTGANQPQHF
NA	TRBV12-5	TRBJ1-5	NA	TGTGCTAGTGGTTCGACAGGTCCCCAGCATTTT	CASGSTGPQHF
NA	TRBV9	TRBJ1-1	NA	TGTGCCAGCAGCGCGACCCTATGGAGTGAAGCTTTCTTT	CASSATLWSEAFF
few	TRBV9	TRBJ1-1	NA	TGTGCCAGCAGCGTAGAAGGGGCGCTGAACACTGAAGCTTTCTTT	CASSVEGALNTEAFF
NA	TRBV27	TRBJ1-1	NA	TGTGCCAGCAGTTTTTCGGTTGATACTGAAGCTTTCTTT	CASSFSVDTEAFF
NA	TRBV7-2	TRBJ2-3	TRBD2	TGTGCCAGCAGCTTAGGGGCTAGCGGGGGGCCCAGTGAACGGAATACGCAGTATTTT	CASSLGASGGPSERNTQYF
once	TRBV30	TRBJ1-2	NA	TGTGCCTGGAGTGTTTTAGCAGGGAACTATGGCTACACCTTC	CAWSVLAGNYGYTF
NA	TRBV15	TRBJ2-3	NA	TGTGCCACCAAGGACTTCACAGATACGCAGTATTTT	CATKDFTDTQYF
NA	TRBV2	TRBJ2-5	NA	TGTGCCAGCACGAAAGGTTTATTAGAGACCCAGTACTTC	CASTKGLLETQYF
NA	TRBV30	TRBJ1-2	NA	TGTGCCTGGAGTGTAGGACAGCAGGGCTACACCTTC	CAWSVGQQGYTF
NA	TRBV11-2	TRBJ2-3	NA	TGTGCCAGCAGCCCCGGGAGCCCTAGCACAGATACGCAGTATTTT	CASSPGSPSTDTQYF
few	TRBV4-3	TRBJ2-1	TRBD2	TGCGCCAGCAGCCAACGCACTAGCGGGGGGGGATATGAGCAGTTCTTC	CASSQRTSGGGYEQFF
NA	TRBV5-1	TRBJ1-1	TRBD1	TGCGCCAGCAGCTTGAGCCCGGACAGGGAAGATGAAGCTTTCTTT	CASSLSPDREDEAFF